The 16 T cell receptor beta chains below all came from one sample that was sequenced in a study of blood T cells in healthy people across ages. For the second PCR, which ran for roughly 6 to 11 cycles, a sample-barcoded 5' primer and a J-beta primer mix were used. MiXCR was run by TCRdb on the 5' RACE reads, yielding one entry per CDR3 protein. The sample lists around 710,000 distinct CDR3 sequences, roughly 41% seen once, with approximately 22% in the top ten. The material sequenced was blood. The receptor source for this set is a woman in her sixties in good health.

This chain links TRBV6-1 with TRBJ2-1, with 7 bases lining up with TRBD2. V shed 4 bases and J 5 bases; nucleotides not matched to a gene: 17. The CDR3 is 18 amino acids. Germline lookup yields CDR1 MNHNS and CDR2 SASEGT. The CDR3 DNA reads TGTGCCAGCAGTGGGCCGATGGGGGGGGAGGGCCGAGACAATGAGCAGTTCTTC. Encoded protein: CASSGPMGGEGRDNEQFF.

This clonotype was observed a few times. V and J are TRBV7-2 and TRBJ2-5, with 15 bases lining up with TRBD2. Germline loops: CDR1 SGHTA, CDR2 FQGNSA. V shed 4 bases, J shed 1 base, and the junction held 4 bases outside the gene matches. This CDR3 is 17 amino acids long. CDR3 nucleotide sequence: TGTGCCAGCAGCTCGGGACTAGCGGGGGGTCTCCAAGAGACCCAGTACTTC. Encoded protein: CASSSGLAGGLQETQYF.

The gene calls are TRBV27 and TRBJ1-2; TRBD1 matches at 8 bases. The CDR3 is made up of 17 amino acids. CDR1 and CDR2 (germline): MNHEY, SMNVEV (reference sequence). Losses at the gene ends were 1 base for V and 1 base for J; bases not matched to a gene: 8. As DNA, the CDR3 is TGTGCCAGCAGTTTATTGGCCAGGGGGCGATTTAACTATGGCTACACCTTC. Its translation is CASSLLARGRFNYGYTF.

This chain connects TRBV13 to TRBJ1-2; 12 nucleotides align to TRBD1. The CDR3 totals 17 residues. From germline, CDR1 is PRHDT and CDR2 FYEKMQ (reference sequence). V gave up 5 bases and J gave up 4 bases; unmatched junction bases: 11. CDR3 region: CASSPGTGGPFSYGYTF. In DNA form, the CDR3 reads TGTGCCAGCAGCCCAGGGACAGGGGGCCCCTTCTCCTATGGCTACACCTTC.

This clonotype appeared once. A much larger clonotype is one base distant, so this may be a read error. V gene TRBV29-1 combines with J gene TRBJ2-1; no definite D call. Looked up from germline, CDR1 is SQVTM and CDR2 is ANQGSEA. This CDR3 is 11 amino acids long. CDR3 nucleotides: TGCAGCGTTGCCAACTACAATGAGCGGTTCTTC. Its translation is CSVANYNERFF.

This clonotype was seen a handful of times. CDR3 in amino acids: CASSSHRISYEQYF. The CDR3 bases are TGTGCCAGCAGTTCACACCGGATCTCCTACGAGCAGTACTTC. The chain uses TRBV27 and TRBJ2-7, with unresolved D. CDR3 length equals 14 residues. Deletions cut 4 bases from V and 0 bases from J, with 10 bases between. The V gene's germline CDR1 is MNHEY and CDR2 SMNVEV (reference sequence).

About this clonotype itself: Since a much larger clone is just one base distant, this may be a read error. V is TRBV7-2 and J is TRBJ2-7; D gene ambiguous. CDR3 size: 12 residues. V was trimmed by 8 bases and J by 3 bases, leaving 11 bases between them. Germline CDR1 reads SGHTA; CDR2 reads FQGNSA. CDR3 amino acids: CASGPRNYEQYF. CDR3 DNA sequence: TGTGCCAGCGGCCCCCGTAACTACGAGCAGTACTTC. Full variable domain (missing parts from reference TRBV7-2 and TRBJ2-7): GAGVSQSPSNKVTEKGKDVELRCDPISGHTALYWYRQSLGQGLEFLIYFQGNSAPDKSGLPSDRFSAERTGGSVSTLTIQRTQQEDSAVYLCASGPRNYEQYFGPGTRLTVT.

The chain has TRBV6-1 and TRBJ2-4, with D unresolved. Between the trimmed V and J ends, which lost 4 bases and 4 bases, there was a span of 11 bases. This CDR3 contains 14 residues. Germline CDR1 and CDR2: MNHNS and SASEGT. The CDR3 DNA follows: TGTGCCAGCAGTGGCAAGGATGGGAAAAACATTCAGTACTTC. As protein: CASSGKDGKNIQYF.

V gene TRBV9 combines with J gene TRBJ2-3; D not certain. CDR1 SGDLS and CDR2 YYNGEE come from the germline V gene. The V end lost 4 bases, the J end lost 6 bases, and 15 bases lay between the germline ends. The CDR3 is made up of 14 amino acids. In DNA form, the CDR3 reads TGTGCCAGCAGCCCCTTGGTGGGAAGGGATACGCAGTATTTT. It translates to CASSPLVGRDTQYF. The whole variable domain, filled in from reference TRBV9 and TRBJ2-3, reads DSGVTQTPKHLITATGQRVTLRCSPRSGDLSVYWYQQSLDQGLQFLIQYYNGEERAKGNILERFSAQQFPDLHSELNLSSLELGDSALYFCASSPLVGRDTQYFGPGTRLTVL.

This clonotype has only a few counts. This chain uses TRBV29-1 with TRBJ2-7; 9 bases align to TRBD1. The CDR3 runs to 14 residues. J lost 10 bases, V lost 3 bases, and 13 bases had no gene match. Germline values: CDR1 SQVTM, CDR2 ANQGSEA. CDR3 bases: TGCAGCGTTGACCCAGACAGGGGGTCTGGGACTCAGTACTTC. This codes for CSVDPDRGSGTQYF.

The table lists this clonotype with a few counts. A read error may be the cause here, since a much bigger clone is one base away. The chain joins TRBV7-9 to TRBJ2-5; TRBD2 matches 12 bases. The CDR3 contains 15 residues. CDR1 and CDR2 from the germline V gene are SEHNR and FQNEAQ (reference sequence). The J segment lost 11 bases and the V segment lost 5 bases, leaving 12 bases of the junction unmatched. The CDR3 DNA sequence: TGTGCCAGCAGCAAAGACACTAGCGGGAGGAATGAGCAGTACTTC. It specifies CASSKDTSGRNEQYF.

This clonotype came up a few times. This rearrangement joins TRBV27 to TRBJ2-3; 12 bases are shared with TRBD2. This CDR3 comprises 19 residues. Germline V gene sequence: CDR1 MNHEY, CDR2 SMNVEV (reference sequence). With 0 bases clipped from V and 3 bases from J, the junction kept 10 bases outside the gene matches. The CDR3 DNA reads TGTGCCAGCAGTTTATCGTGGTTGAAGACTAGCGGGGGAACAGATACGCAGTATTTT. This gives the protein CASSLSWLKTSGGTDTQYF.

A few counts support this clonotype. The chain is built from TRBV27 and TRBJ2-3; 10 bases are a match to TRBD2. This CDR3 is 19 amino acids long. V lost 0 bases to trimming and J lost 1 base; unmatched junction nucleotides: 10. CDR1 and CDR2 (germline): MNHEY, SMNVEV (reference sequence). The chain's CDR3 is CASSLSSPLAGGGTDTQYF. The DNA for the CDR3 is TGTGCCAGCAGTTTATCCTCCCCCTTAGCGGGGGGCGGCACAGATACGCAGTATTTT.

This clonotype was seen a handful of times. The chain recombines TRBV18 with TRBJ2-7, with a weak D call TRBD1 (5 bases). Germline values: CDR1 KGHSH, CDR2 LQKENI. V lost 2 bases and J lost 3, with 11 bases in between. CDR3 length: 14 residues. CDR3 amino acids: CASSPVDTLYEQYF. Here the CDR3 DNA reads TGTGCCAGCTCACCAGTGGACACACTCTACGAGCAGTACTTC.

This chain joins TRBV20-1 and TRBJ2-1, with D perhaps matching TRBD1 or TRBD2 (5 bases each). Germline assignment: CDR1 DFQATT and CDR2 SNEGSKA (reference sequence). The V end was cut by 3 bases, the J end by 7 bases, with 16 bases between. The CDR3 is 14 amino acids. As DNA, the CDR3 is TGCAGTGCTAGTCAAGCGGAAAGGGGAAATGAGCAGTTCTTC. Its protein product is CSASQAERGNEQFF.

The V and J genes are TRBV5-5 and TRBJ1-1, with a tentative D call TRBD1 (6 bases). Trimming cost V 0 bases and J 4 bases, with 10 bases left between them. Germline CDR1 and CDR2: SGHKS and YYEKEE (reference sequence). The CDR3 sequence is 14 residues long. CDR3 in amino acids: CASSLVGGSTEAFF. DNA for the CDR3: TGTGCCAGCAGCTTGGTAGGGGGAAGCACTGAAGCTTTCTTT. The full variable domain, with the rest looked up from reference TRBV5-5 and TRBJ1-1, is DAGVTQSPTHLIKTRGQQVTLRCSPISGHKSVSWYQQVLGQGPQFIFQYYEKEERGRGNFPDRFSARQFPNYSSELNVNALLLGDSALYLCASSLVGGSTEAFFGQGTRLTVV.